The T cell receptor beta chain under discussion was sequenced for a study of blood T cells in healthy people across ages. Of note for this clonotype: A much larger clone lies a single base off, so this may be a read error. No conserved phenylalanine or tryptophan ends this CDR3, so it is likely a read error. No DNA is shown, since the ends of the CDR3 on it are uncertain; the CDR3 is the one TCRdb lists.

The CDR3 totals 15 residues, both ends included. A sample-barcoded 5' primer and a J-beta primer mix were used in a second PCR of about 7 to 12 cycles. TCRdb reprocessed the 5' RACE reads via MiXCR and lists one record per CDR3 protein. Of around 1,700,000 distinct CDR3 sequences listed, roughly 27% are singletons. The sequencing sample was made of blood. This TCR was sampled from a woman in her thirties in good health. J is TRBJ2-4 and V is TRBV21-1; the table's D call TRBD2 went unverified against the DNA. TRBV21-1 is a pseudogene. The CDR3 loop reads CASSATSGTSYEQYL.